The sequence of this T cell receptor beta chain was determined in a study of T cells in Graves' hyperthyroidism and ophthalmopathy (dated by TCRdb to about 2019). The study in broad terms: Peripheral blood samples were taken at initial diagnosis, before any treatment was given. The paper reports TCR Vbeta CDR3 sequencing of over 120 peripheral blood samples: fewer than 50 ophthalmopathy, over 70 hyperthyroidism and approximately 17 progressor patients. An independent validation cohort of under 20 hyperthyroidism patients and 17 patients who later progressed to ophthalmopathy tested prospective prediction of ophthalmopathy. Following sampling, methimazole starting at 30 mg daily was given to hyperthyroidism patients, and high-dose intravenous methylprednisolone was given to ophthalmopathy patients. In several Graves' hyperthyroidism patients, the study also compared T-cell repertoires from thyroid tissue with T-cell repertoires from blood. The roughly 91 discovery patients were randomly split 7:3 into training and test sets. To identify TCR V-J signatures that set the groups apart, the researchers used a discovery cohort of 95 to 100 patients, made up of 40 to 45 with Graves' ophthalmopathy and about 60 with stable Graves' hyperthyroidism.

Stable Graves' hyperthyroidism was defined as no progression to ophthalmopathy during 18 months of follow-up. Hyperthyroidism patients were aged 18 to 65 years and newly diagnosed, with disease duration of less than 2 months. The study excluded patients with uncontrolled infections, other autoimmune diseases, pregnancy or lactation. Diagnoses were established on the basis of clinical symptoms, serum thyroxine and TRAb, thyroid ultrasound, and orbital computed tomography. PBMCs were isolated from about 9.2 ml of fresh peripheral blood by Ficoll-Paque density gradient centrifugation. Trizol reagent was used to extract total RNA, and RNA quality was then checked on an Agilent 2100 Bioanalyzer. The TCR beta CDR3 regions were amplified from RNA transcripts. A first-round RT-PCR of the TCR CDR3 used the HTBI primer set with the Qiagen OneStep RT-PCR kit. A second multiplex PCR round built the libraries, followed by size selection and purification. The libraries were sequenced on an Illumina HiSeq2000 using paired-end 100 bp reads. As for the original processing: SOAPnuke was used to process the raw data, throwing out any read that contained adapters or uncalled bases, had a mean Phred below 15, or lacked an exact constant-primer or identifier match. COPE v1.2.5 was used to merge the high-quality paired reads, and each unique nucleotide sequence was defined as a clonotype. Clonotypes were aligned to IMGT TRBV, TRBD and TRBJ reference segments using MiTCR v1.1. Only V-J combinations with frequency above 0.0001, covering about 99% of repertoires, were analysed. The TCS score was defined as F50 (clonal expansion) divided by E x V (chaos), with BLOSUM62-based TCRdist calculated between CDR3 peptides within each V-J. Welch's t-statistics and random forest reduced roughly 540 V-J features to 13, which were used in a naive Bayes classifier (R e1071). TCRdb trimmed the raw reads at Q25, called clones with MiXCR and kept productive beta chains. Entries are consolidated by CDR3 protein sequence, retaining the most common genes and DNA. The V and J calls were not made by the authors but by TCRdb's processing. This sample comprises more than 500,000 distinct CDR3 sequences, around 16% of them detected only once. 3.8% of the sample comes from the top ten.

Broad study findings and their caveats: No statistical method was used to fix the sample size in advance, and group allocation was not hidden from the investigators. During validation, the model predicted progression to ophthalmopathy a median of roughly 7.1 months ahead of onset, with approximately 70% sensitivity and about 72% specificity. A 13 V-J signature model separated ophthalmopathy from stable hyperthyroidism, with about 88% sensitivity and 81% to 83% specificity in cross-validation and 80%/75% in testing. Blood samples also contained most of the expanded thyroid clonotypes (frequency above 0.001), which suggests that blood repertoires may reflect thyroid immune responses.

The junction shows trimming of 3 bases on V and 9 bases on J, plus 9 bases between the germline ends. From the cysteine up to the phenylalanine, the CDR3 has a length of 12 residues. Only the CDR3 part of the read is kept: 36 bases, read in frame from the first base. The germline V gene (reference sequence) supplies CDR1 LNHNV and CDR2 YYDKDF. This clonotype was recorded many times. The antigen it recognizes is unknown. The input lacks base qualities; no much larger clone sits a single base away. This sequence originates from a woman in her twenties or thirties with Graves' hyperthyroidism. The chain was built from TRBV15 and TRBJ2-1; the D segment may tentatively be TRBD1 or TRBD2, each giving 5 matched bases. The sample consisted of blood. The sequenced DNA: TGTGCCACCAGCAGCGAGGGGATTGAGCAGTTCTTC. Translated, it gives CATSSEGIEQFF.